These T cell receptor beta chains were read from a single sample in a study of shared clonotypes between healthy human individuals. Sequencing was performed with immunoSEQ multiplex PCR; in TCRdb, only in-frame clones are kept and a portion is missing. Of over 2 million clones detected, over 85% appear once; the ten largest clones hold around 1.1%. The sequencing input was naive CD8+ T cells sorted from blood. Receptor source: a man aged 18 to 29 in good health. CDR3s include the opening cysteine and the closing phenylalanine or tryptophan. D genes are given only for firm matches. A row's size may be missing; if present it is once, few, many or a size class.

J gene,clone size,V gene,D gene,CDR3 protein,CDR3 DNA
TRBJ2-7,once,TRBV7-3,TRBD2,CASSSGPGGIYEQYF,TGTGCCAGCAGCTCGGGACCGGGAGGAATTTACGAGCAGTACTTC
TRBJ2-3,NA,TRBV4-3,TRBD2,CASALGSGGTDTQYF,TGCGCCAGCGCACTGGGCAGCGGGGGCACAGATACGCAGTATTTT
TRBJ2-7,NA,TRBV2,TRBD1,CASSEASRGLLYEQYF,TGTGCCAGCAGTGAAGCTTCCAGGGGGCTGTTGTACGAGCAGTACTTC
TRBJ2-1,NA,TRBV6-1,NA,CASEDYNEQFF,TGTGCCAGCGAGGACTACAATGAGCAGTTCTTC
TRBJ1-3,NA,TRBV9,NA,CASSVGQVRDTIYF,TGTGCCAGCAGCGTAGGTCAGGTCAGGGACACCATATATTTT
TRBJ2-1,NA,TRBV9,NA,CASSPTGLLSSYNEQFF,TGTGCCAGCAGCCCCACGGGACTCCTGAGCTCCTACAATGAGCAGTTCTTC
TRBJ1-5,NA,TRBV5-6,NA,CASSLGGAQPQHF,TGTGCCAGCAGCTTAGGGGGGGCTCAGCCCCAGCATTTT
TRBJ2-2,NA,TRBV27,NA,CASSPGRGASNTGELFF,TGTGCCAGCAGTCCAGGACGAGGGGCATCGAACACCGGGGAGCTGTTTTTT
TRBJ1-5,NA,TRBV4-1,TRBD1,CASSEYPGQGSHQPQHF,TGCGCCAGCAGCGAATACCCGGGACAGGGTTCCCATCAGCCCCAGCATTTT
TRBJ2-7,NA,TRBV15,TRBD2,CATSRDGSGIYLAGGPGEQYF,TGTGCCACCAGCAGAGATGGATCAGGAATCTATCTAGCGGGAGGGCCTGGGGAGCAGTACTTC
TRBJ2-3,NA,TRBV2,NA,CASSVIGGTDTQYF,TGTGCCAGCAGTGTTATTGGGGGGACAGATACGCAGTATTTT
TRBJ2-1,once,TRBV5-6,NA,CASRFGSGGDEQFF,TGTGCCAGCAGGTTTGGGAGTGGGGGCGATGAGCAGTTCTTC
TRBJ2-5,NA,TRBV4-3,NA,CASSPMPLQETQYF,TGCGCCAGCAGCCCAATGCCATTACAAGAGACCCAGTACTTC
TRBJ1-2,once,TRBV27,NA,CASSSLPPNGYTF,TGTGCCAGCAGTTCCCTTCCCCCTAATGGCTACACCTTC
TRBJ2-1,NA,TRBV29-1,TRBD2,CSVVPGTTFYNEQFF,TGCAGCGTTGTACCCGGGACTACATTCTACAATGAGCAGTTCTTC
TRBJ2-7,NA,TRBV11-2,NA,CASSLAPYEQYF,TGTGCCAGCAGCTTGGCGCCCTACGAGCAGTACTTC
TRBJ2-5,NA,TRBV20-1,NA,CSASRQTQYF,TGCAGTGCCTCAAGACAGACCCAGTACTTC
TRBJ1-1,NA,TRBV29-1,NA,CSVEDGGSAEAFF,TGCAGCGTTGAGGATGGGGGGAGTGCTGAAGCTTTCTTT
TRBJ2-7,NA,TRBV14,TRBD2,CASSQVLGLVREQYF,TGTGCCAGCAGCCAAGTGCTGGGACTAGTGAGGGAGCAGTACTTC
TRBJ2-7,NA,TRBV9,TRBD2,CASSPNQWGLAGNYEQYF,TGTGCCAGCAGCCCAAACCAATGGGGACTAGCGGGAAACTACGAGCAGTACTTC
TRBJ2-3,NA,TRBV11-3,NA,CASSLDRGTDTQYF,TGTGCCAGCAGCTTAGATCGGGGCACAGATACGCAGTATTTT
TRBJ1-3,NA,TRBV6-6,NA,CASSYSVGLDTIYF,TGTGCCAGCAGTTACTCAGTAGGGCTTGACACCATATATTTT
TRBJ2-7,NA,TRBV19,NA,CASSIVVGVNEQYF,TGTGCCAGTAGTATCGTGGTGGGGGTCAACGAGCAGTACTTC
TRBJ2-2,NA,TRBV29-1,NA,CSAIQVNTGELFF,TGCAGCGCGATACAGGTGAACACCGGGGAGCTGTTTTTT
TRBJ2-1,NA,TRBV7-9,NA,CASSETASYNEQFF,TGTGCCAGCAGCGAGACAGCCTCCTACAATGAGCAGTTCTTC
TRBJ2-4,few,TRBV20-1,NA,CSASGDVGQYF,TGCAGTGCTAGCGGCGATGTTGGTCAGTACTTC
TRBJ2-2,NA,TRBV2,TRBD1,CASSPGQGMFF,TGTGCCAGCAGTCCTGGACAGGGGATGTTTTTT
TRBJ1-6,NA,TRBV19,NA,CASSWGFNSPLHF,TGTGCCAGTAGCTGGGGGTTTAATTCACCCCTCCACTTT
TRBJ2-1,NA,TRBV11-2,TRBD1,CASSLGQGEQFF,TGTGCCAGCAGCCTAGGACAGGGCGAGCAGTTCTTC
TRBJ2-7,NA,TRBV29-1,NA,CSAILGGYEQYF,TGCAGCGCGATTCTAGGGGGCTACGAGCAGTACTTC
TRBJ1-6,NA,TRBV5-1,NA,CASSLEQGRGSPLHF,TGCGCCAGCAGCTTGGAGCAGGGTAGGGGTTCACCCCTCCACTTT
TRBJ2-3,NA,TRBV9,TRBD1,CASSPPTGGKTDTQYF,TGTGCCAGCAGCCCCCCGACAGGGGGCAAAACAGATACGCAGTATTTT
TRBJ2-2,NA,TRBV10-1,NA,CASNQGTGELFF,TGCGCCAGCAATCAGGGGACCGGGGAGCTGTTTTTT
TRBJ2-7,NA,TRBV11-2,TRBD1,CASSLSRGTGDEQYF,TGTGCCAGCAGCTTAAGTCGCGGGACAGGGGACGAGCAGTACTTC
TRBJ2-7,NA,TRBV6-5,TRBD1,CASSYSDRGIEQYF,TGTGCCAGCAGTTACTCCGACAGGGGGATCGAGCAGTACTTC
TRBJ2-3,NA,TRBV4-1,TRBD1,CASSQLVGGVDTQYF,TGCGCCAGCAGCCAACTTGTAGGGGGCGTGGATACGCAGTATTTT